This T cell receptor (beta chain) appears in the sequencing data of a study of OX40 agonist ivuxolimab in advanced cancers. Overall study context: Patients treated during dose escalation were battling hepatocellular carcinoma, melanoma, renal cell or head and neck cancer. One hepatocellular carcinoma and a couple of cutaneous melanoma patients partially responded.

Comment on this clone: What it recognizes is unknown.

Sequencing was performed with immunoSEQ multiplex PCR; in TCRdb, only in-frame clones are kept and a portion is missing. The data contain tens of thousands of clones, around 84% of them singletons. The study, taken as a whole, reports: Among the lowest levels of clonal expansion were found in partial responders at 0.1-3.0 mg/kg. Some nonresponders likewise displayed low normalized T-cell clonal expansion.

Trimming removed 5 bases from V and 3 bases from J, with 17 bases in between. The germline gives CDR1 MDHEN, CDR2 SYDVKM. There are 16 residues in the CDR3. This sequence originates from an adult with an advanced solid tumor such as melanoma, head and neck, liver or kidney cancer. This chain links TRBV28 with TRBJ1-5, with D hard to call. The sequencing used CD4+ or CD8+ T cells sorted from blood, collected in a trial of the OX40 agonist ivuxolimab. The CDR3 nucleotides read TGTGCCAGCAGTAACTCAAGAGGGCTAGACAATCAGCCCCAGCATTTT. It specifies CASSNSRGLDNQPQHF. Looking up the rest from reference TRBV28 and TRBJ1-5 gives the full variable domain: DVKVTQSSRYLVKRTGEKVFLECVQDMDHENMFWYRQDPGLGLRLIYFSYDVKMKEKGDIPEGYSVSREKKERFSLILESASTNQTSMYLCASSNSRGLDNQPQHFGDGTRLSIL.